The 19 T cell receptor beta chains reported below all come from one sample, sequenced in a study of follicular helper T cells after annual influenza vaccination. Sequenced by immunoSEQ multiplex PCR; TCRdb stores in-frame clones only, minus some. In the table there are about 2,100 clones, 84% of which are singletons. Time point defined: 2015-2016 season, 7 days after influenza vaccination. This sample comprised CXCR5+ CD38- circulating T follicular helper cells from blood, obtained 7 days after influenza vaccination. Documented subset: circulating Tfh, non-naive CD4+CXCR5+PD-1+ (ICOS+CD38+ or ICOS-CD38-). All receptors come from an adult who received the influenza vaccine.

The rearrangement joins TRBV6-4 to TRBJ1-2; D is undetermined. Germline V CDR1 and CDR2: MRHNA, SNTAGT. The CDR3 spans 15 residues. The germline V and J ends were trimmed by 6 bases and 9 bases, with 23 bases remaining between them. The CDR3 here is CASRESSRDIASYTF. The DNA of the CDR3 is TGTGCCAGCAGAGAGTCGAGTCGAGACATTGCTAGCTACACCTTC.

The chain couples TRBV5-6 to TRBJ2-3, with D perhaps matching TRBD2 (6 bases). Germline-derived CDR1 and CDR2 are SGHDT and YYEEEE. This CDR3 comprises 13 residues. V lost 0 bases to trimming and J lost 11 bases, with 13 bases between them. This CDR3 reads CASSLAQEGWQYF. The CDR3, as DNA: TGTGCCAGCAGCTTGGCCCAGGAGGGTTGGCAGTATTTT.

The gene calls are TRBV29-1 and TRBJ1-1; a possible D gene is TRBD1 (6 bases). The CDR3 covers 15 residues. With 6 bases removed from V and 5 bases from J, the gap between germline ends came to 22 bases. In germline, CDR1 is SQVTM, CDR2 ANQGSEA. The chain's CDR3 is CSVHPNQGRGTEAFF. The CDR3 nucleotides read TGCAGCGTCCACCCTAACCAGGGGAGGGGAACTGAAGCTTTCTTT.

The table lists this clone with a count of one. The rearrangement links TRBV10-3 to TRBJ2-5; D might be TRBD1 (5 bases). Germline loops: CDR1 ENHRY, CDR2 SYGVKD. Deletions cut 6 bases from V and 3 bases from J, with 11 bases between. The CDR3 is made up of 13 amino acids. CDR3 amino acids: CAIRTEEEETQYF. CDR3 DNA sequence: TGTGCCATCAGGACAGAAGAGGAAGAGACCCAGTACTTC.

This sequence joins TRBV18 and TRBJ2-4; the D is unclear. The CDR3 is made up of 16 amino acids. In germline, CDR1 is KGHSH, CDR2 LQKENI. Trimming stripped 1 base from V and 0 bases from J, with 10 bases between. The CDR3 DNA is TGTGCCAGCTCACCACGGGCGGATCTAGCCAAAAACATTCAGTACTTC. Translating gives CASSPRADLAKNIQYF.

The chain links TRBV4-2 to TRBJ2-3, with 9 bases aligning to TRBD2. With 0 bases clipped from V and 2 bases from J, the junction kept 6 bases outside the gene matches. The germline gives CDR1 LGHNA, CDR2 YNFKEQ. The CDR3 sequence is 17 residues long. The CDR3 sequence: CASSQDWVAGATDTQYF. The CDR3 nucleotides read TGTGCCAGCAGCCAAGATTGGGTAGCGGGAGCCACAGATACGCAGTATTTT.

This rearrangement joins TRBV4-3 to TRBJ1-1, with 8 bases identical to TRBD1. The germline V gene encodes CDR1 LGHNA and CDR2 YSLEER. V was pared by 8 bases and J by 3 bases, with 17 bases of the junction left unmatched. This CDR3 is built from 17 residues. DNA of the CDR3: TGCGCCAGCGGGCGGAGCAGGGGGCAAGGAGTGGACACTGAAGCTTTCTTT. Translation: CASGRSRGQGVDTEAFF.

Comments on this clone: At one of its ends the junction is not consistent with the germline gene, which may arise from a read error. CDR3 residues: CASSYSGTVNTEAFF. CDR3 DNA: TGTGCCAGCAGCTACTCCGGGACGGTGAACACTGAAGCTTTCTTT. The chain recombines TRBV6-5 with TRBJ1-1, with D possibly matching TRBD1 (5 bases). The germline V gene encodes CDR1 MNHEY and CDR2 SVGAGI. The CDR3 is 15 amino acids.

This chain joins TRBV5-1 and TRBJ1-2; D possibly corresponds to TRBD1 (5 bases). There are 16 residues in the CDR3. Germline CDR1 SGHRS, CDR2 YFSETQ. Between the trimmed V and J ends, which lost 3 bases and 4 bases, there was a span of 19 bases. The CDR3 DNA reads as TGCGCCAGCAGCTCGGCCGGGACCTCAGGAAGCTATGGCTACACCTTC. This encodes CASSSAGTSGSYGYTF.

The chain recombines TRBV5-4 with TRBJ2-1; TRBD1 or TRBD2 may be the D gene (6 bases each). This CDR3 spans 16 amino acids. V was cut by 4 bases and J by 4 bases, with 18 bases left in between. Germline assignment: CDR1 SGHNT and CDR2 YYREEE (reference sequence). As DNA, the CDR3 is TGTGCCAGCAGCCGAGGGGGGAGCGGAGCTTACAATGAGCAGTTCTTC. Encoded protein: CASSRGGSGAYNEQFF.

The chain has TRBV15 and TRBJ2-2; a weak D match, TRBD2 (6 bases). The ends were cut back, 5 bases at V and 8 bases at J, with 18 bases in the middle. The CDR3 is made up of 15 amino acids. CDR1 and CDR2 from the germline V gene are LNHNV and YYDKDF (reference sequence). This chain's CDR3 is CATSSPGLLRGELFF. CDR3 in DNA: TGTGCCACCAGCTCCCCGGGACTGTTACGAGGGGAGCTGTTTTTT.

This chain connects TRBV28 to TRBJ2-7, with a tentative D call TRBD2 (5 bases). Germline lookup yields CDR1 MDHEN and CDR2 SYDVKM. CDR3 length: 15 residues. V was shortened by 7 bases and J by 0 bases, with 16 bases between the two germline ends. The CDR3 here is CASTIGGIGSYEQYF. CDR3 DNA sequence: TGTGCCAGCACAATTGGAGGCATTGGCTCCTACGAGCAGTACTTC.

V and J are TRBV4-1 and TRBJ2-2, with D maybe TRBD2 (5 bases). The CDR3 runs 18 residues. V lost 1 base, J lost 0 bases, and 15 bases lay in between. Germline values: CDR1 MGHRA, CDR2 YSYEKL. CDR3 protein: CASSQGWLRGANTGELFF. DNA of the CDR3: TGCGCCAGCAGCCAAGGCTGGCTACGGGGAGCGAACACCGGGGAGCTGTTTTTT.

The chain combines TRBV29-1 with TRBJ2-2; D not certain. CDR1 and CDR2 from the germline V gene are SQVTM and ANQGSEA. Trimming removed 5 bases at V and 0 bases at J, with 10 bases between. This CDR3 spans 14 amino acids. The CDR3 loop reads CSVQKRPNTGELFF. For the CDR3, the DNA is TGCAGCGTTCAAAAGAGACCGAACACCGGGGAGCTGTTTTTT.

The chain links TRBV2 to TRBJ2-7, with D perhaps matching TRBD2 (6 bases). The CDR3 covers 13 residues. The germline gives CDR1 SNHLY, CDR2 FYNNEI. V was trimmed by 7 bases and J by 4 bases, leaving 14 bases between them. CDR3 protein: CASTKGRGYEQYF. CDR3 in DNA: TGTGCCAGCACCAAAGGGCGGGGATACGAGCAGTACTTC.

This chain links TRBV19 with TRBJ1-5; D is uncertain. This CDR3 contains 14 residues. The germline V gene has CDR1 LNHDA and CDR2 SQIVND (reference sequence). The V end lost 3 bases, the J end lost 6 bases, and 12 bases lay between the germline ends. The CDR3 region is CASSISGDGQPQHF. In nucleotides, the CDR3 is TGTGCCAGTAGTATTTCCGGCGATGGTCAGCCCCAGCATTTT.

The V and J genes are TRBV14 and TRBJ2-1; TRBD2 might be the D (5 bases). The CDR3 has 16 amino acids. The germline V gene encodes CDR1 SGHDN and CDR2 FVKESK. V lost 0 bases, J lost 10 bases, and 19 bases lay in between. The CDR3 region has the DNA TGTGCCAGCAGCCAAGATCGAGGGAGAATATATATGGAGCAGTTCTTC. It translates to CASSQDRGRIYMEQFF.

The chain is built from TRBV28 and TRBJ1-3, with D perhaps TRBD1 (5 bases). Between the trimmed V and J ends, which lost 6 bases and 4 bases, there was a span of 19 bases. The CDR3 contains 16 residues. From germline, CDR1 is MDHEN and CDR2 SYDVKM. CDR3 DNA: TGTGCCAGCAGCCTCGACTCGGGGGGATCGGGAAACACCATATATTTT. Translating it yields CASSLDSGGSGNTIYF.

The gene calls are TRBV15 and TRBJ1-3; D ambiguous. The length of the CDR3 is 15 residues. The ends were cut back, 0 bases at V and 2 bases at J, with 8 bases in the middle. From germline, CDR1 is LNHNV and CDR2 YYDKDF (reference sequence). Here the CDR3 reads CATSRDVGPGNTIYF. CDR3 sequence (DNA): TGTGCCACCAGCAGAGATGTTGGTCCTGGAAACACCATATATTTT.